This T cell receptor beta chain was observed in a study of T cell changes during pregnancy in multiple sclerosis (dated by TCRdb to the late 2010s). Study-level background: Changes in the T cell repertoire over the course of pregnancy were examined in this study in women with multiple sclerosis.

To prepare the library, the immunoSEQ multiplex PCR assay was applied. TCRdb retrieved this table from immuneACCESS and kept in-frame rearrangements only. Not all clones are present; in checked studies, unresolved V genes account for under half, and no reason is known for the remainder. This sample lists approximately 100,000 clones; 75% to 95% were detected once. About 2.9% of the sample is taken by the ten largest. Only one count was recorded for this clone. Which antigen it targets is not known. The sample holds no much larger clone one base away, and base qualities are not on file. Relative to germline, V is 0 bases shorter and J is 0 bases shorter, with 6 bases between their ends. The CDR3 starts with the cysteine, ends with the phenylalanine, and has 14 residues. Here the CDR3 DNA is all that survives: 42 bases in frame from base 1. From the germline V gene, CDR1 is SGHRS and CDR2 is YFSETQ.

The chain is encoded by TRBV5-1 joined to TRBJ1-1; the D gene lacks a confident call. The receptor was isolated from a female donor with multiple sclerosis, enrolled in a pregnancy study. The specimen comprised peripheral blood, sampled in the second trimester of pregnancy. DNA sequence: TGCGCCAGCAGCTTGGGGCAAGTGAACACTGAAGCTTTCTTT. The encoded protein is CASSLGQVNTEAFF. Reference TRBV5-1 and TRBJ1-1 genes cover what lies past the CDR3, so the full variable domain is KAGVTQTPRYLIKTRGQQVTLSCSPISGHRSVSWYQQTPGQGLQFLFEYFSETQRNKGNFPGRFSGRQFSNSRSEMNVSTLELGDSALYLCASSLGQVNTEAFFGQGTRLTVV.